What follows are 2 T cell receptor beta chains derived from one specimen sequenced in a study of graft-versus-host responses after intestinal transplantation. These receptors are not linked to any known antigen. The repertoire was sequenced with immunoSEQ multiplex PCR; TCRdb's copy has only in-frame clones and lacks some. The table has 80,000 to 90,000 clones, roughly 89% seen once. The input for sequencing was unstimulated CD4+ T cells sorted from spleen or lymph node cells, taken before intestinal transplant. The source of these receptors is a human donor who received an intestinal transplant.

The chain joins TRBV28 to TRBJ1-1; 11 nucleotides match TRBD1. Germline lookup yields CDR1 MDHEN and CDR2 SYDVKM. The CDR3 is 17 residues long. V lost 5 bases and J lost 2; bases outside the gene matches: 10. The CDR3 loop is CASSLGTGGTRNTEAFF. DNA for the CDR3: TGTGCCAGCAGTCTAGGGACAGGGGGGACAAGAAACACTGAAGCTTTCTTT.

This chain joins TRBV23-1 and TRBJ2-7; 7 bases are shared with TRBD1. TRBV23-1 is designated an ORF whose function remains uncertain. The CDR3 has 15 residues. Unmatched junction bases numbered 11, after V lost 6 bases and J lost 3 bases. Written as DNA, the CDR3 is TGCGCCAGCAGAGGAACGACAGGGTTCATCTACGAGCAGTACTTC. As protein: CASRGTTGFIYEQYF.